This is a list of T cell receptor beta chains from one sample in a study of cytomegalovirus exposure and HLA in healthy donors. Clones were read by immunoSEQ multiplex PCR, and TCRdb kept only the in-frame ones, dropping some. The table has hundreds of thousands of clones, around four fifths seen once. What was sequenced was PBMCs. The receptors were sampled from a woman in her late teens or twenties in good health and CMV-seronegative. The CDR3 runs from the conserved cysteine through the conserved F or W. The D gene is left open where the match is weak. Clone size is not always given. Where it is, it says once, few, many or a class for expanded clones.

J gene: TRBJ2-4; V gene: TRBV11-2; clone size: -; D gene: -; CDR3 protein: CASSHGGLAKNIQYF; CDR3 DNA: TGTGCCAGCAGCCACGGGGGTTTAGCCAAAAACATTCAGTACTTC
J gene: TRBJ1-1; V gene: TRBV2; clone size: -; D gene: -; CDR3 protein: CALRRGDTEAFF; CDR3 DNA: TGTGCCTTACGGAGGGGCGACACTGAAGCTTTCTTT
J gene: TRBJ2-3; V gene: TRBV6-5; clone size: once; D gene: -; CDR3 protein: CASRRPSTDTQYF; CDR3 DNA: TGTGCCAGCAGGAGGCCGAGCACAGATACGCAGTATTTT
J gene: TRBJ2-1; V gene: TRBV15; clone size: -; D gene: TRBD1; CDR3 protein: CATSRPGQGVGEQFF; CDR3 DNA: TGTGCCACCAGCAGACCGGGACAGGGGGTCGGTGAGCAGTTCTTC
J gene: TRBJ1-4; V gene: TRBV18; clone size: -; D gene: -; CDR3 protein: CASSTNGATNEKLFF; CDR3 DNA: TGTGCCAGCTCAACGAACGGTGCTACTAATGAAAAACTGTTTTTT
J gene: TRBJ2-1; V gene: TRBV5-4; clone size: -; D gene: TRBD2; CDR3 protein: CASRSTVAGGNNGQFF; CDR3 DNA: TGTGCCAGCAGATCAACCGTAGCGGGAGGGAATAATGGGCAGTTCTTC
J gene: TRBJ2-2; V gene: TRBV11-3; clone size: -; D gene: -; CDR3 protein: CASSPRKWSGELFF; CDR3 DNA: TGTGCCAGCAGCCCCAGGAAATGGTCCGGGGAGCTGTTTTTT
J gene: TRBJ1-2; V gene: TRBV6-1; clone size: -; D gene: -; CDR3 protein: CASSEARANYGYTF; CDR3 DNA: TGTGCCAGCAGTGAAGCGCGGGCCAACTATGGCTACACCTTC
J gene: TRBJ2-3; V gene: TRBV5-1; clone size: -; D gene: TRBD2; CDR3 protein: CASSLVGLAGEDTQYF; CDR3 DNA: TGCGCCAGCAGCTTGGTAGGGCTAGCGGGGGAAGATACGCAGTATTTT
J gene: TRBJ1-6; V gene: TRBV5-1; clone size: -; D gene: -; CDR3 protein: CASSLDRGSPLHF; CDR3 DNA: TGCGCCAGCAGCTTGGACAGAGGATCACCCCTCCACTTT
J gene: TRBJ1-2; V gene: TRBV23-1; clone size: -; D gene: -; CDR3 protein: CASHSEVGYTF; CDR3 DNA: TGCGCCAGCCACTCAGAGGTCGGCTACACCTTC
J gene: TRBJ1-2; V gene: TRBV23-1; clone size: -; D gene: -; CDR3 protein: CASSQVRGASGYGYTF; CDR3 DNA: TGCGCCAGCAGTCAAGTCAGGGGCGCCTCTGGGTATGGCTACACCTTC
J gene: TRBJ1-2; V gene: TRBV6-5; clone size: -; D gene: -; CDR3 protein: CASSYSGREDYGYTF; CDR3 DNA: TGTGCCAGCAGTTACTCGGGGAGGGAAGACTATGGCTACACCTTC
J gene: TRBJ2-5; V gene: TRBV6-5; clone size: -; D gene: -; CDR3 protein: CASSYAGGARETQYF; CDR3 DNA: TGTGCCAGCAGTTACGCTGGCGGGGCACGGGAGACCCAGTACTTC
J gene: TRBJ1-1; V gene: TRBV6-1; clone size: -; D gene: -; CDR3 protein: CASSEASTKAFF; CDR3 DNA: TGTGCCAGCAGTGAAGCGAGCACCAAGGCTTTCTTT